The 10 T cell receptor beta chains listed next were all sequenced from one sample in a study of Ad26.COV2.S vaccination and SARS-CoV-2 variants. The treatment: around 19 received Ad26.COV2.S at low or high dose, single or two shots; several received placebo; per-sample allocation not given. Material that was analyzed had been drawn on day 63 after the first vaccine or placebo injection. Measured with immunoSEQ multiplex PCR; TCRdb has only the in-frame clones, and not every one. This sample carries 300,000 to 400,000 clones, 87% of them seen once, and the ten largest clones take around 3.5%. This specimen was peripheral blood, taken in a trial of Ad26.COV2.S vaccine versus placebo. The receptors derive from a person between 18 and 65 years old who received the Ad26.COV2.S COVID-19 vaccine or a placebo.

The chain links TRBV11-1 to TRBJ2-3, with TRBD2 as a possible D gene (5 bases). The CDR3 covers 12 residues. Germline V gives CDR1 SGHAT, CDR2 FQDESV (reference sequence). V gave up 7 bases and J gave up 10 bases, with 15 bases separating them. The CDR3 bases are TGTGCCAGCACCCGGACGACGGGGTCGCAGTATTTT. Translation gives CASTRTTGSQYF.

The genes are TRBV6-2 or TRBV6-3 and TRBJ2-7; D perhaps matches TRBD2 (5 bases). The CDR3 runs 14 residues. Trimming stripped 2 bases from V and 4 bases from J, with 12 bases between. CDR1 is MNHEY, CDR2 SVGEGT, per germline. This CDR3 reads CASSYRRGLYEQYF. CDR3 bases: TGTGCCAGCAGTTACAGGAGAGGGCTTTACGAGCAGTACTTC.

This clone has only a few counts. The DNA of the CDR3 is TGTGCCAGCAGTGAGGCAGATACTGAAAAACTGTTTTTT. This sequence encodes CASSEADTEKLFF. The chain couples TRBV2 to TRBJ1-4; D not certain. The germline V gene has CDR1 SNHLY and CDR2 FYNNEI. The CDR3 extends over 13 amino acids. V lost 3 bases and J 7 bases, leaving 9 bases between the germline ends.

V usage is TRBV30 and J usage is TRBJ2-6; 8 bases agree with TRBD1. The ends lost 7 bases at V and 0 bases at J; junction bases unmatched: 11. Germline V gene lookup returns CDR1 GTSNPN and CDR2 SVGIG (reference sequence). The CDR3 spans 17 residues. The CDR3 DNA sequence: TGTGCCTTGACAGCCTCGGACAGGGTCTCTGGGGCCAACGTCCTGACTTTC. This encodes CALTASDRVSGANVLTF.

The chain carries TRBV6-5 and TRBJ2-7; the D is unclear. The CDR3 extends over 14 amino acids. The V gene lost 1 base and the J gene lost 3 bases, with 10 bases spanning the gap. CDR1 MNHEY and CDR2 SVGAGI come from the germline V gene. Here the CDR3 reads CASSYFGDRYEQYF. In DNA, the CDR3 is TGTGCCAGCAGTTACTTTGGAGACCGCTACGAGCAGTACTTC.

The CDR3 nucleotides are TGTGCCAGCAGCTTAGAGGGGGGCTCCTACGAGCAGTACTTC. As protein: CASSLEGGSYEQYF. The chain carries TRBV7-6 and TRBJ2-7; D might be TRBD1 or TRBD2, each matching 6 bases. The CDR3 runs to 14 residues. Per the germline V gene, CDR1 is SGHVS and CDR2 is FNYEAQ. V lost 1 base, J lost 0 bases, and 7 bases lay in between.

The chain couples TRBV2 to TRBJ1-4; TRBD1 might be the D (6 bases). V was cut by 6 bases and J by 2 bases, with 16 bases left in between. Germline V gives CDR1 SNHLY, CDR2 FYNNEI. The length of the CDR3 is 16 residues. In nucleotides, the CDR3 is TGTGCCAGCAGACAAACAGGGACGCGGACTAATGAAAAACTGTTTTTT. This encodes CASRQTGTRTNEKLFF.

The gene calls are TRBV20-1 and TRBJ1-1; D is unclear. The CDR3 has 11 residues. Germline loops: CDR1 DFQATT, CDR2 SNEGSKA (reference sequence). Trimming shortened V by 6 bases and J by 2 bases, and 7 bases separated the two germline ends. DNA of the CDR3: TGCAGTGCCTTCATTAACACTGAAGCTTTCTTT. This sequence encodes CSAFINTEAFF.

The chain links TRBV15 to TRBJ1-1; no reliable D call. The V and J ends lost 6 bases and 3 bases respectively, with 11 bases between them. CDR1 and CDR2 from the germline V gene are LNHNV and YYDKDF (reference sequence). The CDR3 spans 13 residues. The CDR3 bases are TGTGCCACCAGTCTTCTTCGGCACACTGAAGCTTTCTTT. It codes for CATSLLRHTEAFF.

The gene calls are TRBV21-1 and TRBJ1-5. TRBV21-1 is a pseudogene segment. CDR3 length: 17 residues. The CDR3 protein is CATCGDRKIYSNQPQHF. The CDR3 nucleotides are TGTGCCACATGTGGGGACCGTAAGATCTATAGCAATCAGCCCCAGCATTTT.